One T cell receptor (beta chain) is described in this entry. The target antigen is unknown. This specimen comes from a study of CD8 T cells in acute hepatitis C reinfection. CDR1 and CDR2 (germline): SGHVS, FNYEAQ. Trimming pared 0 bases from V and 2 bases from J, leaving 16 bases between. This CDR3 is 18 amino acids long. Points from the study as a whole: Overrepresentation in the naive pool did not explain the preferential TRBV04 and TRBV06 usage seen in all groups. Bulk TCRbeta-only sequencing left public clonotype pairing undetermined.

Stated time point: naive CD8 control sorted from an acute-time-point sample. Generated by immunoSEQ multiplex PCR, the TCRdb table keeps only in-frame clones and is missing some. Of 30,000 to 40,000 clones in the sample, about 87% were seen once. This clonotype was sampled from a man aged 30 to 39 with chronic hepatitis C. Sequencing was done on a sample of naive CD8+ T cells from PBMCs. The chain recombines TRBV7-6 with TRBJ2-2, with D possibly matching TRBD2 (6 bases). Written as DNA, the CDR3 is TGTGCCAGCAGCTTAGCAGTTGGTGGGGACTCCAACACCGGGGAGCTGTTTTTT. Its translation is CASSLAVGGDSNTGELFF.